The 15 T cell receptor beta chains listed next were all sequenced from one sample in a study of blood T cell repertoires in COVID-19. TCRdb's table, derived via immunoSEQ multiplex PCR, lists solely in-frame clones and lacks some. The sample has a few hundred thousand clones; 70% to 90% are singletons. Material: PBMCs or T cells enriched from blood (not recorded which). The origin of the receptors is a man aged 40-50 years who had recovered from COVID-19.

The rearrangement links TRBV5-6 to TRBJ2-7, with 9 positions matching TRBD1. V lost 1 base, J lost 4 bases, and 3 bases stayed unmatched. The CDR3 sequence is 14 residues long. CDR1 is SGHDT, CDR2 YYEEEE, per germline. The DNA of the CDR3 is TGTGCCAGCAGCTTGAGGACAGGGGAATACGAGCAGTACTTC. Translating gives CASSLRTGEYEQYF.

The V gene is TRBV6-4, the J gene TRBJ1-6, with 9 bases aligning to TRBD1. The CDR3 length is 15 residues. Germline assignment: CDR1 MRHNA and CDR2 SNTAGT. The trim removed 5 bases at V and 5 bases at J, leaving 4 bases unmatched. The CDR3 is CASSTGQGNNSPLHF. The CDR3 DNA reads TGTGCCAGCAGTACAGGACAGGGGAATAATTCACCCCTCCACTTT.

The chain recombines TRBV5-6 with TRBJ1-6, with 8 positions matching TRBD1. V shed 5 bases, J shed 7 bases, and the junction held 8 bases outside the gene matches. The CDR3 sequence is 15 residues long. The V gene's germline CDR1 is SGHDT and CDR2 YYEEEE. The CDR3 is CASRGGQGPNSPLHF. In nucleotides, the CDR3 is TGTGCCAGCAGGGGCGGACAGGGCCCAAATTCACCCCTCCACTTT. The variable domain in full, completed from reference TRBV5-6 and TRBJ1-6, reads DAGVTQSPTHLIKTRGQQVTLRCSPKSGHDTVSWYQQALGQGPQFIFQYYEEEERQRGNFPDRFSGHQFPNYSSELNVNALLLGDSALYLCASRGGQGPNSPLHFGNGTRLTVT.

This clone has only one observation. The V call is TRBV5-8, the J call TRBJ2-2; 8 bases fit TRBD2. Germline V lookup: CDR1 SGHTS, CDR2 YDEGEE. V lost 2 bases, J lost 1 base, and 1 base stayed unmatched. This CDR3 contains 15 residues. The CDR3: CASSLGTRNTGELFF. The CDR3 nucleotides read TGTGCCAGCAGCTTAGGGACTAGGAACACCGGGGAGCTGTTTTTT.

The genes are TRBV7-2 and TRBJ1-6, with unresolved D. The germline V gene has CDR1 SGHTA and CDR2 FQGNSA. V was trimmed by 1 base and J by 11 bases, leaving 18 bases between them. The CDR3 runs 16 residues. Here the CDR3 reads CASSLGEGTATAPLHF. For the CDR3, the DNA is TGTGCCAGCAGCTTAGGAGAGGGAACGGCAACGGCACCCCTCCACTTT.

The rearrangement links TRBV6-1 to TRBJ1-5; D unresolved. CDR3 length: 16 amino acids. Trimming left V 0 bases short and J 6 bases short, with 15 bases between. Germline-derived CDR1 and CDR2 are MNHNS and SASEGT. DNA of the CDR3: TGTGCCAGCAGTGAAGCCCACGCCCCGGGGTTTCAGCCCCAGCATTTT. This sequence encodes CASSEAHAPGFQPQHF.

This rearrangement joins TRBV2 to TRBJ1-2; D might be TRBD1 (6 bases). From germline, CDR1 is SNHLY and CDR2 FYNNEI. V dropped 3 bases and J dropped 4 bases, with 12 bases sitting between them. The CDR3 loop spans 14 amino acids. In DNA form, the CDR3 reads TGTGCCAGCAGTGACCAGGGGACGAGCTATGGCTACACCTTC. Amino acids: CASSDQGTSYGYTF.

This chain connects TRBV7-9 to TRBJ2-1, with D possibly being TRBD2 (5 bases). The CDR3 has 13 residues. Per the germline V gene, CDR1 is SEHNR and CDR2 is FQNEAQ (reference sequence). V lost 0 bases and J 9 bases, leaving 9 bases between the germline ends. The CDR3 DNA follows: TGTGCCAGCAGCTTAGCGATCGAGGGTGAGCAGTTCTTC. The encoded protein is CASSLAIEGEQFF.

This chain uses TRBV6-6 with TRBJ1-1, with D unresolved. Trimming removed 6 bases at V and 5 bases at J, with 10 bases between. The CDR3 extends over 12 amino acids. CDR1 MNHNY and CDR2 SVGAGI come from the germline V gene (reference sequence). The CDR3 sequence: CASSGGRTEAFF. In DNA, the CDR3 is TGTGCCAGCAGCGGTGGGAGGACTGAAGCTTTCTTT.

Many counts were recorded for this clone. This chain uses TRBV7-3 with TRBJ2-1; 7 bases are shared with TRBD2. Germline CDR1 is SGHTA and CDR2 is FQGTGA. The junction had 3 bases not matched to a gene; V was cut back by 1 base and J by 3 bases. This CDR3 is built from 15 residues. CDR3 region: CASSLKLANYNEQFF. The CDR3 DNA reads as TGTGCCAGCAGCTTAAAACTAGCGAACTACAATGAGCAGTTCTTC.

The rearrangement uses TRBV11-2 and TRBJ2-2; possible D gene TRBD2, 6 bases. This CDR3 is built from 17 residues. Germline V gene lookup returns CDR1 SGHAT and CDR2 FQNNGV. Trimming cost V 0 bases and J 1 base, with 12 bases left between them. The CDR3 DNA is TGTGCCAGCAGCTTAGATCCGGTAGCGGTGAACACCGGGGAGCTGTTTTTT. Translated: CASSLDPVAVNTGELFF.

There are a few counts of this clone. V usage is TRBV18 and J usage is TRBJ1-2, with TRBD1 matching 9 bases. CDR1 and CDR2 (germline): KGHSH, LQKENI. The CDR3 covers 17 residues. The junction had 17 bases not matched to a gene; V was cut back by 5 bases and J by 7 bases. CDR3 DNA: TGTGCCAGCTCATCTCCGGGACAGGGCCCTACCTCTGGTGGCTACACCTTC. Amino acid sequence: CASSSPGQGPTSGGYTF.

V usage is TRBV5-1 and J usage is TRBJ2-3; D not certain. Per the germline V gene, CDR1 is SGHRS and CDR2 is YFSETQ. V gave up 0 bases and J gave up 2 bases, with 10 bases separating them. The CDR3 extends over 15 amino acids. The CDR3 spells CASSLGVEFTDTQYF. The CDR3 DNA sequence: TGCGCCAGCAGCTTGGGAGTAGAATTCACAGATACGCAGTATTTT.

The chain has TRBV4-1 and TRBJ1-6; no reliable D call. Looked up from germline, CDR1 is MGHRA and CDR2 is YSYEKL. Between the trimmed V and J ends, which lost 3 bases and 3 bases, there was a span of 9 bases. The CDR3 runs to 15 residues. The CDR3 loop is CASSHVNYYNSPLHF. The CDR3 nucleotides are TGCGCCAGCAGCCACGTGAACTACTATAATTCACCCCTCCACTTT.

The rearrangement links TRBV3-1 (or the pseudogene TRBV3-2) to TRBJ2-5; 13 nucleotides align to TRBD2. The CDR3 loop spans 17 amino acids. V lost 1 base and J lost 4; bases outside the gene matches: 6. Germline values: CDR1 LGHDT, CDR2 YNNKEL (reference sequence). Here the CDR3 DNA reads TGTGCCAGCAGCCAAGGGACTAGCGGGAGTGGAGGAGAGACCCAGTACTTC. Protein: CASSQGTSGSGGETQYF.